One T cell receptor (beta chain) is described in this entry. TCRdb ran MiXCR on the reads and lists one entry per CDR3 protein. The data show roughly 720,000 distinct CDR3 sequences, approximately 34% seen once. Germline V gives CDR1 SEHNR, CDR2 FQNEAQ (reference sequence). The V end was cut by 4 bases, the J end by 6 bases, with 14 bases between. The CDR3 is made up of 14 amino acids. This entry belongs to a study of T cell repertoires in cytomegalovirus infection. The chain has TRBV7-9 and TRBJ2-3; a possible D gene is TRBD2 (7 bases). The receptor comes from a human donor in good health (CMV status not recorded). Some clones in this sample may be carry-over from other donors' samples. Sequenced sample: PBMCs. The CDR3: CASSSPRGADTQYF. In DNA, the CDR3 is TGTGCCAGCAGCTCCCCCCGGGGGGCGGATACGCAGTATTTT.